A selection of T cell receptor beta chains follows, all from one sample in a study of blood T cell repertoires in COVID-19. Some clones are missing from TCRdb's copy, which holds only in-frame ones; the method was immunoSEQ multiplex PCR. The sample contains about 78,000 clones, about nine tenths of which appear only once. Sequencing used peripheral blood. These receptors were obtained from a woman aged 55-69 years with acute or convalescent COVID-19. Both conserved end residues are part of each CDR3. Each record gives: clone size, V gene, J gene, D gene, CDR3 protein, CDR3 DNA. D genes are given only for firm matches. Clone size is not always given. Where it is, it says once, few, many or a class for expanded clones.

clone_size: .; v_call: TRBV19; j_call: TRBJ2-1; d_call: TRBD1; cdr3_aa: CASSSVPGQGASYNEQFF; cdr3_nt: TGTGCCAGTAGTAGCGTCCCGGGACAGGGGGCAAGTTACAATGAGCAGTTCTTC
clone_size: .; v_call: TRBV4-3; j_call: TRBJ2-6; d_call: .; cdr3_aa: CASSHIRTPYQTGANVLTF; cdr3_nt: TGCGCCAGCAGCCACATTAGAACCCCTTACCAAACTGGGGCCAACGTCCTGACTTTC
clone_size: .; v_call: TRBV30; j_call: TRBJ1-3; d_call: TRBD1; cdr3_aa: CAWDQGAWDTIYF; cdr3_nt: TGTGCCTGGGACCAGGGGGCGTGGGACACCATATATTTT
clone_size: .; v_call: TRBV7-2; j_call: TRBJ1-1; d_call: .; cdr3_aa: CASSLVLGGAEAFF; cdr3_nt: TGTGCCAGCAGCTTAGTATTGGGGGGTGCTGAAGCTTTCTTT
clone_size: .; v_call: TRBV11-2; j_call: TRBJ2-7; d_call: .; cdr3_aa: CASSLGHPREQYF; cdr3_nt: TGTGCCAGCAGCTTGGGACACCCTAGAGAGCAGTACTTC
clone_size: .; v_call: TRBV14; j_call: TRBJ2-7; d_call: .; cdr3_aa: CASSNRQATYEQYF; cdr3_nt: TGTGCCAGCAGCAATAGACAGGCAACCTACGAGCAGTACTTC
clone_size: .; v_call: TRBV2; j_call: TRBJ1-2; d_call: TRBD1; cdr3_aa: CASSTGVIPGYTF; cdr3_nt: TGTGCCAGCAGTACAGGGGTCATCCCTGGCTACACCTTC
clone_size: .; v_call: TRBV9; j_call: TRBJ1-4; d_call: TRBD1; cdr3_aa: CASSPGDRDNEKLFF; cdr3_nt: TGTGCCAGCAGCCCCGGGGACAGAGATAATGAAAAACTGTTTTTT
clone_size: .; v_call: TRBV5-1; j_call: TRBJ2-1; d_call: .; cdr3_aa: CASSLDTAEQFF; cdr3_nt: TGCGCCAGCAGCTTGGATACAGCCGAGCAGTTCTTC
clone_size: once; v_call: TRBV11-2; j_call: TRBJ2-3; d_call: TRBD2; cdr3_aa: CASSFPVAGTSTDTQYF; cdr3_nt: TGTGCCAGCAGCTTCCCGGTAGCGGGTACTAGCACAGATACGCAGTATTTT
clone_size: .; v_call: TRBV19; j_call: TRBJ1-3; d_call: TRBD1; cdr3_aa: CASSPQGVSGNTIYF; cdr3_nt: TGTGCCAGTTCGCCTCAGGGGGTCTCTGGAAACACCATATATTTT
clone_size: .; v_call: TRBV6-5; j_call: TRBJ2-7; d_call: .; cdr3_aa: CASSYQGTGEQYF; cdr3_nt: TGTGCCAGCAGTTACCAGGGGACGGGCGAGCAGTACTTC
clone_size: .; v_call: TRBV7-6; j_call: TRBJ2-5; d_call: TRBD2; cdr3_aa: CASGGLAGVGETQYF; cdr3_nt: TGTGCCAGCGGCGGACTAGCGGGAGTTGGAGAGACCCAGTACTTC
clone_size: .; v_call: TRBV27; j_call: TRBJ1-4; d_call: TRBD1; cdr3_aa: CASSWGQGRNEKLFF; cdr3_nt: TGTGCCAGCAGTTGGGGACAGGGTAGAAATGAAAAACTGTTTTTT
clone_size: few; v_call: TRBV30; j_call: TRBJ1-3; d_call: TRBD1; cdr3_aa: CALRTGAGNTIYF; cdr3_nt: TGTGCCCTTCGGACAGGGGCCGGAAACACCATATATTTT
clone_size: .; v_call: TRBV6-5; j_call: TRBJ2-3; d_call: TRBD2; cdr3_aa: CASSYFGLGTDTQYF; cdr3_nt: TGTGCCAGCAGTTACTTTGGACTAGGCACAGATACGCAGTATTTT
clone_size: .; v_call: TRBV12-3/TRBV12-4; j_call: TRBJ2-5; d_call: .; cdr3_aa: CASTRGETQYF; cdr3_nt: TGTGCCAGCACCCGCGGAGAGACCCAGTACTTC
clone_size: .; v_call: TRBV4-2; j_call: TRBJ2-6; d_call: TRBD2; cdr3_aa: CASSLTSASGMGGANVLTF; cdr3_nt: TGTGCCAGCAGCTTAACCTCGGCTAGCGGGATGGGCGGGGCCAACGTCCTGACTTTC
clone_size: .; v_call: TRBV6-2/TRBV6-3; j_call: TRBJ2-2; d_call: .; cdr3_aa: CASSRPTNTGELFF; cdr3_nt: TGTGCCAGCAGCCGCCCGACTAACACCGGGGAGCTGTTTTTT
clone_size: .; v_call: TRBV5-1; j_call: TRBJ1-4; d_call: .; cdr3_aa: CASSLEAGYEKLFF; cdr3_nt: TGCGCCAGCAGCTTGGAGGCAGGGTATGAAAAACTGTTTTTT